These 24 T cell receptor beta chains were all obtained from the same sample, sequenced in a study of tumor and adjacent non-tumor tissue in lung cancer. The template was RNA from unsorted bulk tissue. A modified ARM-PCR protocol with three rounds of nested PCR amplified TCRbeta. TCRdb processed the multiplex PCR reads anew with MiXCR; each CDR3 protein has one entry. The sample lists 120,000 or so distinct CDR3 sequences; 84% were seen once. The sequencing sample was made of lung tumor tissue. The receptor set was obtained from a man in his sixties or seventies with non-small cell lung cancer.

As to this clonotype: The junction shows a germline mismatch at one end, possibly a read error. The genes are TRBV11-2 and TRBJ2-3; D possibly corresponds to TRBD1 (5 bases). This CDR3 spans 16 amino acids. The germline CDR1 and CDR2 sequences are SGHAT and FQNNGV. The chain's CDR3 is CTSNLTQGRSTDTQYF. The DNA of the CDR3 is TGTACCAGCAACTTAACTCAGGGTAGAAGCACAGATACGCAGTATTTT.

This clonotype appeared a few times. The conserved final phenylalanine or tryptophan is absent from the CDR3, which likely points to a read error. V usage is TRBV4-1 and J usage is TRBJ2-7, with TRBD1 as a possible D gene (6 bases). Germline CDR1 and CDR2: MGHRA and YSYEKL. The CDR3 consists of 16 residues. CDR3 protein: CASSRTLVGEGDEQYL. The CDR3 DNA reads as TGTGCCAGCAGCCGGACACTAGTGGGAGAGGGGGACGAGCAGTACTTG.

V and J are TRBV5-1 and TRBJ2-3; D possibly uses TRBD1 or TRBD2 (5 bases each). The germline V gene has CDR1 SGHRS and CDR2 YFSETQ. CDR3 length: 17 residues. The V end lost 1 base, the J end lost 4 bases, and 19 bases lay between the germline ends. CDR3 loop: CASSLIVDPGGADTQYF. The DNA for the CDR3 is TGCGCCAGCAGCTTGATCGTGGACCCTGGGGGAGCAGATACGCAGTATTTT.

The chain joins TRBV12-3 or TRBV12-4 to TRBJ2-3; maybe TRBD2 (6 bases). This CDR3 region has 15 residues. Trimming cost V 3 bases and J 7 bases, with 17 bases left between them. The CDR3 region is CASSLGDGGPNTQYF. CDR3 DNA: TGTGCCAGCAGTTTGGGGGACGGGGGTCCAAATACGCAGTATTTT.

This clonotype was seen just once. Since no conserved phenylalanine or tryptophan closes the CDR3, a read error is the likely cause. The chain links TRBV6-2 or TRBV6-3 to TRBJ2-2; TRBD1 aligns across 11 bases. Germline V CDR1 and CDR2: MNHEY, SVGEGT. This CDR3 has 16 amino acids. J gave up 7 bases and V 3 bases, and 7 bases lay outside the gene matches. The CDR3 reads CASSYGQGADIGELFY. CDR3 sequence (DNA): TGTGCCAGCAGTTATGGACAGGGGGCAGACATCGGGGAGCTGTTTTAT.

Regarding this clonotype: Relative to the germline gene, one junction end is altered; a read error may explain this. The chain uses TRBV11-2 and TRBJ2-6; tentatively, D is TRBD1 (6 bases). Germline CDR1 and CDR2: SGHAT and FQNNGV. The CDR3 length is 13 residues. CDR3 nucleotide sequence: TGTGTCAGCAGCGCGGCAGGGGCCAACGTCCCGACTTTC. Encoded protein: CVSSAAGANVPTF.

The gene calls are TRBV11-3 and TRBJ2-7; D remains ambiguous. The CDR3 length is 16 residues. V was cut by 4 bases and J by 0 bases, with 16 bases left in between. Germline V gene data show CDR1 as SGHNT and CDR2 as YENEEA. The CDR3 DNA reads as TGTGCCAGCAGCTCAGATGTCAGGAATCCCTCCTACGAGCAGTACTTC. Its translation: CASSSDVRNPSYEQYF.

With regard to this clonotype: At one of its ends the junction is not consistent with the germline gene, which may arise from a read error. CDR3 in DNA: TGTGTCAGCAGAACCCCGGGACTAACCGGGGAGGCGCAGTATTTT. This encodes CVSRTPGLTGEAQYF. This chain joins TRBV12-3 or TRBV12-4 and TRBJ2-3; 7 nucleotides match TRBD2. This CDR3 spans 15 amino acids.

V is TRBV29-1 and J is TRBJ2-7; 7 positions agree with TRBD2. With 6 bases clipped from V and 2 bases from J, the junction kept 13 bases outside the gene matches. The CDR3 sequence is 15 residues long. Germline loops: CDR1 SQVTM, CDR2 ANQGSEA. The CDR3 nucleotides read TGCAGCGTATTTGGGACTAACGGGACTACCTACGAGCAGTACTTC. This encodes CSVFGTNGTTYEQYF.

A word on this clonotype: The conserved phenylalanine or tryptophan is not found at the CDR3 terminus, so this likely reflects a read error. It is unclear where the CDR3 begins or ends on the DNA, so no DNA is shown, and the CDR3 is as TCRdb lists it. The chain uses TRBV12-3 or TRBV12-4 and TRBJ1-6; the table gives TRBD1 as D, unverified against the DNA. With termini counted, the CDR3 has 16 amino acids. The CDR3: CASTSETGGYNSPLQY.

This clonotype occurred a few times. This clone may be a read error of a much larger clone one base away. This chain links TRBV29-1 with TRBJ1-2; D is unclear. Germline V gene sequence: CDR1 SQVTM, CDR2 ANQGSEA. There are 12 residues in the CDR3. The DNA for the CDR3 is TGCAGCGTTGCCGCATCCAACTATGTCTACACCTTC. It yields the protein CSVAASNYVYTF.

Worth noting for this clonotype: Germline and junction disagree at one end, which may indicate a read error. The V and J genes are TRBV11-3 and TRBJ2-3, with D perhaps TRBD2 (5 bases). The CDR3 covers 15 residues. The germline gives CDR1 SGHNT, CDR2 YENEEA. The CDR3 DNA reads TGCGGCAGCATCCGTCGGGAAGTAAGCACAGATACGCAGTATTTT. Translation: CGSIRREVSTDTQYF.

As to this clonotype: This CDR3 is missing its conserved last phenylalanine or tryptophan, likely due to a read error. The V gene is TRBV5-4, the J gene TRBJ2-1; perhaps TRBD1 as D (6 bases). The CDR3 is 15 residues long. Germline V gene lookup returns CDR1 SGHNT and CDR2 YYREEE (reference sequence). The CDR3 region has the DNA TGTGTCAGCAGCTTTGGGGGCATGGTGGGGAATGAGCAGTTCCTC. This encodes CVSSFGGMVGNEQFL.

About this clonotype: The DNA is omitted, as the CDR3 cannot be located on it reliably, and the CDR3 follows TCRdb's listing. The chain combines TRBV29-1 with TRBJ2-2; the listed D gene, TRBD2, was not tested against the DNA. The CDR3 extends over 14 residues, inclusive of both ends. In germline, CDR1 is SQVTM, CDR2 ANQGSEA. This CDR3 reads CSADVAGGTWEMFF.

Regarding this clonotype: Since the CDR3 does not end with the conserved phenylalanine or tryptophan, this likely comes from a read error. V and J are TRBV5-1 and TRBJ1-2; D gene ambiguous. CDR1 SGHRS and CDR2 YFSETQ come from the germline V gene. The CDR3 has 13 amino acids. The CDR3 here is CASSLEQFYGYTL. CDR3 sequence (DNA): TGCGCCAGCAGCTTGGAACAATTCTATGGTTACACCTTA.

In regard to this clonotype: Germline is not matched at one junction end, which may reflect a read error. V usage is TRBV11-2 and J usage is TRBJ2-1; no clear D gene. The CDR3 totals 14 residues. CDR1 and CDR2 from the germline V gene are SGHAT and FQNNGV. CDR3 sequence: CASSLYLLVSEQLF. The DNA for the CDR3 is TGTGCCAGCAGCTTATACCTGCTAGTTAGTGAGCAGCTCTTC.

As for this clonotype: Its ends do not fully match the called genes, so a read error is possible. The chain is built from TRBV4-3 and TRBJ2-2; TRBD2 agrees at 7 bases. Germline V CDR1 and CDR2: LGHNA, YSLEER. The CDR3 contains 16 residues. The CDR3 here is CASSQEWSGVTEEVFF. CDR3 nucleotide sequence: TGCGCCAGCAGCCAAGAGTGGAGCGGGGTCACCGAGGAGGTGTTTTTT.

Turning to this clonotype: The CDR3 does not end in the conserved phenylalanine or tryptophan, so this is likely a read error. The CDR3 spells CASSLTFSSHNEQFL. The CDR3, as DNA: TGTGCCAGCAGCTTGACATTTAGCTCCCACAATGAGCAGTTCTTA. This chain connects TRBV5-5 to TRBJ2-1; no firm D call. The CDR3 covers 15 residues. CDR1 SGHKS and CDR2 YYEKEE come from the germline V gene (reference sequence).

Regarding this clonotype: Just one base apart from a much larger clone, this may be a read error. This rearrangement joins TRBV20-1 to TRBJ1-6; the match to TRBD1 covers 7 bases. Germline CDR1 reads DFQATT; CDR2 reads SNEGSKA (reference sequence). CDR3 size: 15 residues. CDR3 sequence (DNA): TGCAGTGCTAAAACGGGCACAGGGGCGGGTTCATCCCTCCACTTT. Translating it yields CSAKTGTGAGSSLHF.

This clonotype was counted ten times or more. J is TRBJ2-7 and V is TRBV5-4; D is undetermined. V dropped 4 bases and J dropped 7 bases, with 15 bases sitting between them. Germline assignment: CDR1 SGHNT and CDR2 YYREEE (reference sequence). The CDR3 extends over 13 amino acids. CDR3 region: CASSLLVAREQYF. The DNA of the CDR3 is TGTGCCAGCAGCCTTCTGGTGGCAAGGGAGCAGTACTTC.

This clonotype was seen once. The junction differs from germline at one of its ends, possibly a read error. The genes are TRBV7-8 and TRBJ2-7, with D possibly being TRBD1 (6 bases). CDR3 length equals 14 residues. CDR1 SGHVS and CDR2 FQNEAQ come from the germline V gene. CDR3 in DNA: TGTGTCAGCAGCTCCCGGGACATTCTCCACGAGCAGTACTTC. Amino acids: CVSSSRDILHEQYF.

This clonotype was seen ten or more times. In nucleotides, the CDR3 is TGTGCCAGCAGCTTCGGGAGATTAGCCTACGAGCAGTACTTC. This codes for CASSFGRLAYEQYF. The gene calls are TRBV11-2 and TRBJ2-7; D possibly corresponds to TRBD2 (6 bases). CDR3 length equals 14 residues. Per germline, CDR1 SGHAT and CDR2 FQNNGV. V was clipped by 3 bases and J by 2 bases, with 11 bases between them.

The V and J genes are TRBV7-8 and TRBJ1-1, with 12 bases aligning to TRBD1. There are 17 residues in the CDR3. Germline loops: CDR1 SGHVS, CDR2 FQNEAQ. J was trimmed by 3 bases and V by 5 bases; bases with no gene match: 10. The CDR3 loop is CASSLRDRGHGYTEAFF. Written as DNA, the CDR3 is TGTGCCAGCAGCCTGCGGGACAGGGGGCACGGGTACACTGAAGCTTTCTTT.

To note about this clonotype: A read error may produce the germline difference seen at one junction end. The CDR3 DNA reads TGCGCCAGCAGTGAGTCGAATTGGCGGGACCTCTCCTACAAGCAGTACTTC. It translates to CASSESNWRDLSYKQYF. The V gene is TRBV10-2, the J gene TRBJ2-7; tentative D call: TRBD2 (6 bases). This CDR3 spans 17 amino acids. Germline V CDR1 and CDR2: WSHSY, SAAADI.